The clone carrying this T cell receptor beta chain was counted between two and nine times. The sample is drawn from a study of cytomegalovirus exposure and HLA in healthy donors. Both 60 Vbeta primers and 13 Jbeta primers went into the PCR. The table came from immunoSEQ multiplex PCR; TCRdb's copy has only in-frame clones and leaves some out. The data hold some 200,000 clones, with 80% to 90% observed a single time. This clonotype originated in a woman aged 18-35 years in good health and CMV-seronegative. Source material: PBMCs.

The CDR3 sequence is CASSLGEGNTEAFF. In DNA form, the CDR3 reads TGTGCCAGCAGCTTGGGGGAGGGGAACACTGAAGCTTTCTTT. V is TRBV7-6 and J is TRBJ1-1, with D perhaps TRBD1 (5 bases). The V end lost 3 bases, the J end lost 1 base, and 9 bases lay between the germline ends. Germline assignment: CDR1 SGHVS and CDR2 FNYEAQ. The CDR3 is 14 amino acids.